The source of this T cell receptor (beta chain) is a study of technical replicates of blood from a handful of donors. Profiling relied on immunoSEQ multiplex PCR, and the TCRdb table lists in-frame clones only, not all of them. Of approximately 76,000 clones in the sample, around 90% were seen once. Trimming at V came to 5 bases and at J to 3 bases, leaving 8 bases not matched to a gene. Germline V gene lookup returns CDR1 SSHAT and CDR2 FNYEAQ (reference sequence). This CDR3 spans 18 amino acids. The clonotype was recovered from a human donor in good health. Sequenced input: T cells isolated from PBMCs. V is TRBV7-7 and J is TRBJ2-1; 15 bases fit TRBD2. The CDR3 loop reads CASSPLPGLAGGYNEQFF. CDR3 coding DNA: TGTGCCAGCAGCCCCTTGCCGGGACTAGCGGGGGGCTACAATGAGCAGTTCTTC.